Below, 21 T cell receptor beta chains from the same sample are listed, as sequenced in a study of OX40 agonist ivuxolimab in advanced cancers. Sequenced by immunoSEQ multiplex PCR; TCRdb stores in-frame clones only, minus some. Of some 97,000 clones in the sample, around 87% were seen once. This specimen consisted of CD4+ or CD8+ T cells sorted from blood, obtained in a trial of the OX40 agonist ivuxolimab. These receptors all come from an adult with an advanced solid tumor such as melanoma, head and neck, liver or kidney cancer.

This clone was seen once. The genes are TRBV30 and TRBJ2-1; the D gene could be TRBD1 or TRBD2 (5 bases each). Trimming left V 5 bases short and J 15 bases short, with 17 bases between. The CDR3 is made up of 11 amino acids. Germline V lookup: CDR1 GTSNPN, CDR2 SVGIG (reference sequence). CDR3 DNA sequence: TGTGCCTGGGGGGGTGGCCCAGGAGGGTTCTTC. It translates to CAWGGGPGGFF.

The V gene is TRBV7-6, the J gene TRBJ1-2, with 9 bases identical to TRBD1. Germline lookup yields CDR1 SGHVS and CDR2 FNYEAQ. The CDR3 contains 16 residues. The V segment lost 3 bases and the J segment 7 bases; nucleotides outside the gene matches: 12. The CDR3 loop is CASSLGSGTGIGGYTF. DNA for the CDR3: TGTGCCAGCAGCTTGGGCTCCGGGACAGGGATCGGTGGCTACACCTTC.

The chain couples TRBV5-4 to TRBJ2-1, with TRBD1 identical over 11 bases. Germline assignment: CDR1 SGHNT and CDR2 YYREEE (reference sequence). This CDR3 has 15 residues. Unmatched junction bases numbered 2, after V lost 3 bases and J lost 3 bases. CDR3 DNA sequence: TGTGCCAGCAGCTATGGGACAGGGGGCTACAATGAGCAGTTCTTC. Translation gives CASSYGTGGYNEQFF.

The chain is built from TRBV19 and TRBJ1-5; 8 nucleotides line up with TRBD1. Per the germline V gene, CDR1 is LNHDA and CDR2 is SQIVND (reference sequence). CDR3 length: 14 amino acids. V lost 8 bases to trimming and J lost 1 base; unmatched junction nucleotides: 4. The CDR3 reads CASVDRGSNQPQHF. In DNA form, the CDR3 reads TGTGCCAGTGTTGACAGGGGAAGCAATCAGCCCCAGCATTTT.

The CDR3 loop is CARDFYSNQPQHF. CDR3 sequence (DNA): TGTGCCAGAGATTTTTATAGCAATCAGCCCCAGCATTTT. The genes are TRBV6-1 and TRBJ1-5; D is uncertain. The CDR3 totals 13 residues. Trimming stripped 9 bases from V and 0 bases from J, with 9 bases between. In germline, CDR1 is MNHNS, CDR2 SASEGT.

The rearrangement joins TRBV30 to TRBJ1-1; no definite D call. V lost 1 base and J 3 bases, leaving 15 bases between the germline ends. In germline, CDR1 is GTSNPN, CDR2 SVGIG (reference sequence). This CDR3 has 15 residues. CDR3 residues: CAWSDPYKAYTEAFF. The CDR3 bases are TGTGCCTGGAGTGACCCCTACAAGGCTTACACTGAAGCTTTCTTT.

There are a few counts of this clone. The chain recombines TRBV5-8 with TRBJ1-5; D unresolved. Germline assignment: CDR1 SGHTS and CDR2 YDEGEE. The germline V and J ends were trimmed by 2 bases and 12 bases, with 15 bases remaining between them. The CDR3 has 13 amino acids. This CDR3 is CASSLLAEADQHF. DNA for the CDR3: TGTGCCAGCAGCTTATTAGCCGAGGCAGACCAGCATTTT.

This chain uses TRBV10-3 with TRBJ2-2; 8 positions agree with TRBD2. With 5 bases clipped from V and 5 bases from J, the junction kept 7 bases outside the gene matches. Germline V CDR1 and CDR2: ENHRY, SYGVKD. This CDR3 spans 15 amino acids. The CDR3 coding sequence is TGTGCCATCAGTAACGTAGCGGGGAATACCGGGGAGCTGTTTTTT. Translating it yields CAISNVAGNTGELFF.

In regard to this clone: Other nucleotide sequences from this sample produce the same CDR3. The rearrangement uses TRBV9 and TRBJ1-3; a weak D match, TRBD1 (5 bases). The V gene lost 0 bases and the J gene lost 4 bases, with 11 bases spanning the gap. This CDR3 comprises 15 residues. Germline V gene sequence: CDR1 SGDLS, CDR2 YYNGEE. The CDR3 region is CASSVGGQAGNTIYF. DNA of the CDR3: TGTGCCAGCAGCGTAGGTGGACAAGCAGGAAACACCATATATTTT.

The chain recombines TRBV6-1 with TRBJ1-1; possible D gene TRBD1, 5 bases. Trimming pared 5 bases from V and 1 base from J, leaving 14 bases between. CDR3 length: 15 amino acids. The germline gives CDR1 MNHNS, CDR2 SASEGT. The CDR3 is CASSRLDGGNTEAFF. The CDR3 region has the DNA TGTGCCAGCAGTCGGCTGGACGGGGGGAACACTGAAGCTTTCTTT.

The chain combines TRBV5-8 with TRBJ2-7; D remains unclear. The V end lost 0 bases, the J end lost 4 bases, and 2 bases lay between the germline ends. This CDR3 is built from 11 residues. Germline V gives CDR1 SGHTS, CDR2 YDEGEE. CDR3 in amino acids: CASSLGYEQYF. For the CDR3, the DNA is TGTGCCAGCAGCTTGGGTTACGAGCAGTACTTC.

V usage is TRBV6-1 and J usage is TRBJ1-5, with 7 bases matching TRBD1. Germline V gene lookup returns CDR1 MNHNS and CDR2 SASEGT. V lost 6 bases and J lost 2; bases outside the gene matches: 4. This CDR3 is built from 14 residues. In nucleotides, the CDR3 is TGTGCCAGCAGGGCTGACAGGGGCAATCAGCCCCAGCATTTT. Its translation is CASRADRGNQPQHF.

The V and J genes are TRBV11-2 and TRBJ2-3, with TRBD1 as a possible D gene (6 bases). With 2 bases removed from V and 2 bases from J, the gap between germline ends came to 8 bases. The CDR3 totals 14 residues. From germline, CDR1 is SGHAT and CDR2 FQNNGV. CDR3 in amino acids: CASSLRDNTDTQYF. CDR3 in DNA: TGTGCCAGCAGCTTACGGGACAACACAGATACGCAGTATTTT.

As concerns this clone: This specimen includes other DNA sequences encoding the same CDR3. The gene calls are TRBV19 and TRBJ2-7; D is undetermined. Germline V gene sequence: CDR1 LNHDA, CDR2 SQIVND (reference sequence). There are 11 residues in the CDR3. V was clipped by 6 bases and J by 6 bases, with 9 bases between them. In DNA, the CDR3 is TGTGCCAGTAGGGCAGGTCGCGAGCAGTACTTC. Protein: CASRAGREQYF.

Remarks on this clone: The sample contains more than one DNA sequence encoding this CDR3. The rearrangement joins TRBV30 to TRBJ1-2, with a weak D call TRBD1 (6 bases). V was shortened by 3 bases and J by 2 bases, with 7 bases between the two germline ends. The CDR3 has 12 residues. Germline V gene lookup returns CDR1 GTSNPN and CDR2 SVGIG (reference sequence). Here the CDR3 DNA reads TGTGCCTGGAGCGGACAGAACTATGGCTACACCTTC. It translates to CAWSGQNYGYTF.

The CDR3 DNA reads TGTGCCAGCAGCCCCGTCGGCATGTGGGAGACCCAGTACTTC. Translation: CASSPVGMWETQYF. The genes are TRBV11-2 and TRBJ2-5; D remains unclear. V lost 5 bases, J lost 5 bases, and 15 bases lay in between. Germline-derived CDR1 and CDR2 are SGHAT and FQNNGV. CDR3 length equals 14 residues.

This chain links TRBV5-1 with TRBJ2-2; 7 bases are a match to TRBD2. The CDR3 is 17 amino acids. The trim removed 1 base at V and 4 bases at J, leaving 10 bases unmatched. Germline V gene data show CDR1 as SGHRS and CDR2 as YFSETQ. The CDR3 DNA reads as TGCGCCAGCAGCTTGCTATTAGCGGGTGACCGCACCGGGGAGCTGTTTTTT. Translating gives CASSLLLAGDRTGELFF.

The rearrangement joins TRBV7-9 to TRBJ2-2; D gene uncertain. Deletions cut 1 base from V and 0 bases from J, with 3 bases between. The CDR3 length is 14 residues. CDR1 SEHNR and CDR2 FQNEAQ come from the germline V gene (reference sequence). The CDR3 loop is CASSLGANTGELFF. CDR3 bases: TGTGCCAGCAGCTTAGGGGCGAACACCGGGGAGCTGTTTTTT.

V is TRBV6-6 and J is TRBJ1-2; maybe TRBD1 (6 bases). The CDR3 loop spans 14 amino acids. Germline CDR1 MNHNY, CDR2 SVGAGI (reference sequence). V gave up 2 bases and J gave up 2 bases, with 9 bases separating them. The CDR3 nucleotides are TGTGCCAGCAGTTACGACAGGTGGAACTATGGCTACACCTTC. Amino acid sequence: CASSYDRWNYGYTF.

The genes are TRBV5-1 and TRBJ2-2; 11 bases align to TRBD2. Germline V gene lookup returns CDR1 SGHRS and CDR2 YFSETQ. V shed 4 bases and J 6 bases; nucleotides not matched to a gene: 5. The CDR3 covers 15 residues. CDR3 coding DNA: TGCGCCAGCAGCCTGACTAGCGGGGCTCCCGGGGAGCTGTTTTTT. Translating it yields CASSLTSGAPGELFF.

This rearrangement joins TRBV7-2 to TRBJ2-2; 10 bases align to TRBD1. The CDR3 extends over 17 amino acids. CDR1 SGHTA and CDR2 FQGNSA come from the germline V gene. J lost 4 bases, V lost 1 base, and 6 bases had no gene match. DNA of the CDR3: TGTGCCAGCAGCTTAGTTTTCGGACAGGGGGTCACCGGGGAGCTGTTTTTT. Amino acid sequence: CASSLVFGQGVTGELFF.